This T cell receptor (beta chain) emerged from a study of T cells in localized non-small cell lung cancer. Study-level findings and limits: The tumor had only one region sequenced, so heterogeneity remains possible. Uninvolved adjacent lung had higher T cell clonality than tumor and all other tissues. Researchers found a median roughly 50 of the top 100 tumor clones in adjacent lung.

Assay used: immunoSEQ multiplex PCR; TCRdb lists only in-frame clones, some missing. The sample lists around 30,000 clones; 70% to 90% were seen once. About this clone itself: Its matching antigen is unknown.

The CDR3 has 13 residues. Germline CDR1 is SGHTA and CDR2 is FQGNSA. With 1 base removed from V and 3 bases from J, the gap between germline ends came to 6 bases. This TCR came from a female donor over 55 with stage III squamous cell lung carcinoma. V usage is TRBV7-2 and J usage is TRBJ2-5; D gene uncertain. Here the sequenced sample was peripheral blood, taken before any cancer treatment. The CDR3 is CASSLVFKETQYF. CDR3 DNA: TGTGCCAGCAGCTTAGTGTTCAAAGAGACCCAGTACTTC.